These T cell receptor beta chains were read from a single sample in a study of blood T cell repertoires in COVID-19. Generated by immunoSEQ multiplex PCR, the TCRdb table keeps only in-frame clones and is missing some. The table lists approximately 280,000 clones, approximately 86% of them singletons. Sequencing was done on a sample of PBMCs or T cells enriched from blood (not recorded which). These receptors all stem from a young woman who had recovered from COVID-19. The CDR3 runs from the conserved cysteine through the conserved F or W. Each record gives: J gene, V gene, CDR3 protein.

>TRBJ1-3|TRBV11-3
CASSSGHSGGSGNTIYF
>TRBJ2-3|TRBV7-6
CASSLEGLAGELDTQYF
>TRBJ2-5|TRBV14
CASSPQTGEAVTQYF
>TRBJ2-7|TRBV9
CASSVEGERGSSYEQYF
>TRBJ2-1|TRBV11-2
CASSSRDRAYNEQFF
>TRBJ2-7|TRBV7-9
CASSVASGSVHEQYF
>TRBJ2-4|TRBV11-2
CASSWSFSASLDKNIQYF
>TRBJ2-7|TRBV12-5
CASGDPTSGTSGEQYF
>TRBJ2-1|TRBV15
CATSRGRGLAGGSSSYNEQFF
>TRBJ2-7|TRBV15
CATSRDWASGAYEQYF
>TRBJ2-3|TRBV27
CASSSKAGGLGTDTQYF
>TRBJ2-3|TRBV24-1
CATSARSASYTDTQYF
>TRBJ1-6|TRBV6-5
CASTDRGNSPLHF
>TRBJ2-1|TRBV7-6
CASSIYSGDYNEQFF
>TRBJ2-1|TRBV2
CASSEGLAGGPNYSNEQFF
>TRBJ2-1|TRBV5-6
CASIGNRVSYNEQFF
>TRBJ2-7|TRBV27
CASSRTSGSNRGEQYF
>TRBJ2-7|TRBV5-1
CASSPSTGGTYEQYF
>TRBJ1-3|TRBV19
CASSVDGNTIYF
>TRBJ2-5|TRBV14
CASSQGRSWLAGPETQYF
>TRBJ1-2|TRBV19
CASKRRQNQEEYGYTF
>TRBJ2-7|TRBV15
CATSRDLGQGGDEQYF
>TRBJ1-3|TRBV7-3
CASSLSGFPGNTIYF
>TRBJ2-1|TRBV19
CASSAVAGGRFFEQFF
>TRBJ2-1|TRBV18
CASSPPPLAGGRVRVTEQFF
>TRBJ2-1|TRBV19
CASSIPGTGNVNEQFF
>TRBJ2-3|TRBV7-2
CASSISGSMGDTQYF
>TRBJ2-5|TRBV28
CASSLSLGAVEETQYF
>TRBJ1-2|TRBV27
CASSFSTAGGTGYTF
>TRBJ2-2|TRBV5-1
CASSLGGGNTGELFF
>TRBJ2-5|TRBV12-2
CASRSSMVSEGETQYF
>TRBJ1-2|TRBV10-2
CASSESRRGYTF
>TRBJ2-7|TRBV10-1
CASSDRTYEQYF
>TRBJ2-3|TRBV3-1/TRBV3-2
CASSQAVLNTDTQYF
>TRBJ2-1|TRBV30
CAWSVGQGNDEQFF
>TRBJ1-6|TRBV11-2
CASSLSDPDTGSPLHF
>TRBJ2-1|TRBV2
CASRAWLAGSNEQFF
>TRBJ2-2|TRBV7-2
CASSLSESPTGELFF
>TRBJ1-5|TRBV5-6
CATSKTANQPQHF
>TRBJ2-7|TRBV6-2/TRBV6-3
CASSTTGQGPFYEQYF
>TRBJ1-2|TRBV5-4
CASSFVGRRRYGYTF
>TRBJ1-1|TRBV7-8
CASSLGVLPDMAFF
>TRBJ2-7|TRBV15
CATSRGQVSYEQYF